The clone carrying this T cell receptor beta chain showed up just a few times. Its antigen is not known. This specimen comes from a study of post-analysis software for immune sequencing data. Overall study: The patients showed relapsing-remitting, secondary progressive and progressive-relapsing multiple sclerosis courses.

General study points: Controls significantly exceeded multiple sclerosis patients in normalized Chao1 diversity. Samples made in the same batch grouped tightly together by F measure. In patients, five or six TRBV segments were more frequent than in controls, with TRBV5-6, TRBV5-1 and TRBV20-1 among them.

Unique molecular identifiers had been added to the TCR beta cDNA libraries. The yield from roughly 1 to 10 million T cells was around 500,000 cDNA molecules in total. TCRdb itself ran the PCR reads through MiXCR, one entry per CDR3 protein. The sample carries about 540,000 distinct CDR3 sequences, around a third recorded once. The CDR3 has 14 residues. The germline CDR1 and CDR2 sequences are SSHAT and FNYEAQ (reference sequence). V lost 4 bases and J lost 2; bases outside the gene matches: 5. Specimen: blood. The V call is TRBV7-7, the J call TRBJ2-7, with TRBD1 matching 7 bases. The TCR was taken from a girl aged 2 to 17 with multiple sclerosis. CDR3 protein: CASSWPGQTYEQYF. Here the CDR3 DNA reads TGTGCCAGCAGCTGGCCGGGACAGACCTACGAGCAGTACTTC.